This TCR beta chain stems from a study of T cells in tuberculosis. About the research overall: A South African cohort included IGRA-negative adolescents, latently infected IGRA-positive adolescents and adults with active tuberculosis.

The table came from immunoSEQ multiplex PCR; TCRdb's copy has only in-frame clones and leaves some out. In the table there are about 40,000 clones, 85% to 95% of which are singletons. Broader study findings: The TCR-beta difference was not significant; alpha differences partly reflected length.

Unsorted cryopreserved PBMC were sequenced, averaging about 100,000 T cells per clinical donor. CDR1 LNHDA and CDR2 SQIVND come from the germline V gene (reference sequence). The ends lost 4 bases at V and 6 bases at J; junction bases unmatched: 8. The CDR3 extends over 14 amino acids. Concerning this clone itself: Its target is not known.

The V and J genes are TRBV19 and TRBJ2-7; 8 positions match TRBD1. This sequence was found in a donor aged 10-29 years with latent tuberculosis or without tuberculosis infection. Some clones in this sample may be carry-over from other donors' samples. Sequenced material: PBMCs. CDR3 loop: CASSTGQGTAEQYF. CDR3 nucleotides: TGTGCCAGTAGTACCGGACAGGGTACGGCCGAGCAGTACTTC.